Below, one T cell receptor beta chain is given with its context. The PCR had 60 Vbeta and 13 Jbeta primers. Some clones are missing from TCRdb's copy, which holds only in-frame ones; the method was immunoSEQ multiplex PCR. The repertoire holds about 160,000 clones, nearly 80% seen once, with around 0.97% in the top ten. Despite likely unrecorded immune exposures, the donors were nominally healthy at the time of sampling. J lost 3 bases, V lost 2 bases, and 1 base had no gene match. The CDR3 loop spans 14 amino acids. CDR1 and CDR2 (germline): MDHEN, SYDVKM. The data originate from a study of cytomegalovirus exposure and HLA in healthy donors.

The sequence was collected from a woman aged 50 to 65 in good health and CMV-seropositive. Sequenced sample: PBMCs. This sequence joins TRBV28 and TRBJ2-1; TRBD1 aligns across 7 bases. CDR3 protein: CASSLQGVYNEQFF. The CDR3 nucleotides read TGTGCCAGCAGTTTACAGGGGGTCTACAATGAGCAGTTCTTC.